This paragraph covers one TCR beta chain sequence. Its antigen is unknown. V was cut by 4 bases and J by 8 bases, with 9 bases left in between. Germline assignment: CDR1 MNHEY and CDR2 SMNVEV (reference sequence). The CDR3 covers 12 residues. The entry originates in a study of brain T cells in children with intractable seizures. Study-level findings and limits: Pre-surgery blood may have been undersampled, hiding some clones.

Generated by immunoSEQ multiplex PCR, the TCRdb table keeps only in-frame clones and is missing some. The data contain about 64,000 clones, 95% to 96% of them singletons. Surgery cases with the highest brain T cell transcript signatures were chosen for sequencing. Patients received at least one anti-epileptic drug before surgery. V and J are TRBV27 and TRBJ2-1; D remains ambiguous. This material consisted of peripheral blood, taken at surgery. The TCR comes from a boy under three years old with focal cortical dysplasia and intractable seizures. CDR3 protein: CASSWSGDEQFF. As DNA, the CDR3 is TGTGCCAGCAGTTGGAGTGGCGATGAGCAGTTCTTC.